The 3 T cell receptor beta chains below were found in one sample sequenced in a study of identical twins. MiXCR, run by TCRdb on the 5' RACE reads, gives a single entry per CDR3 protein. The table records about 720 distinct CDR3 sequences, 50% to 75% of them present only once. The source material was CD4+ T cells sorted from blood. The receptors originated from a young woman in good health. This table probably holds off-target reads from a library built for another chain.

The chain is built from TRBV29-1 and TRBJ2-2; TRBD1 agrees at 8 bases. Unmatched junction bases numbered 8, after V lost 6 bases and J lost 5 bases. CDR3 length: 14 residues. The V gene's germline CDR1 is SQVTM and CDR2 ANQGSEA. CDR3 amino acids: CSVQRQGRTGELFF. Here the CDR3 DNA reads TGCAGCGTCCAGCGACAGGGGCGGACCGGGGAGCTGTTTTTT.

This clonotype was observed once. CDR3 in DNA: TGTGCCAGCAGTTGGACTAGCGGGAGATCCAATGAGCAGTTCTTC. Protein product: CASSWTSGRSNEQFF. The chain uses TRBV6-2 or TRBV6-3 and TRBJ2-1, with TRBD2 matching 13 bases. The V and J ends lost 4 bases and 6 bases, in that order; junction bases with no gene match: 3. CDR3 size: 15 residues. The germline CDR1 and CDR2 sequences are MNHEY and SVGEGT.

The chain employs TRBV4-2 and TRBJ2-3; 7 nucleotides agree with TRBD1. Losses at the gene ends were 1 base for V and 7 bases for J; bases not matched to a gene: 11. Germline V gene data show CDR1 as LGHNA and CDR2 as YNFKEQ. This CDR3 spans 16 amino acids. DNA of the CDR3: TGTGCCAGCAGCCAAGGGACGGCAGGGGGAGACAATACGCAGTATTTT. Translating gives CASSQGTAGGDNTQYF.